Following are 9 T cell receptor beta chains from one sample sequenced in a study of blood T cell repertoires in COVID-19. Using immunoSEQ multiplex PCR, the repertoire was profiled, and TCRdb retains in-frame clones only, with some absent. The table has around 250,000 clones, roughly 85% seen once. Sequencing was done on a sample of peripheral blood. Every receptor here comes from a man between 45 and 60 years old with active or convalescent COVID-19.

V is TRBV5-1 and J is TRBJ2-2; tentatively, D is TRBD2 (6 bases). Deletions cut 5 bases from V and 1 base from J, with 9 bases between. The germline V gene encodes CDR1 SGHRS and CDR2 YFSETQ. The CDR3 totals 14 residues. This chain's CDR3 is CASRVGGNTGELFF. CDR3 DNA: TGCGCCAGCAGGGTCGGGGGGAACACCGGGGAGCTGTTTTTT.

The rearrangement joins TRBV5-8 to TRBJ2-3, with D perhaps matching TRBD1 (5 bases). In germline, CDR1 is SGHTS, CDR2 YDEGEE. This CDR3 region has 14 residues. V lost 0 bases, J lost 6 bases, and 11 bases lay in between. The CDR3, as DNA: TGTGCCAGCAGCTTGGCCTCAGGGTCCGATACGCAGTATTTT. It encodes CASSLASGSDTQYF.

V gene TRBV27 combines with J gene TRBJ1-1, with 7 bases aligning to TRBD1. V dropped 5 bases and J dropped 1; count of bases not matched to a gene: 4. CDR3 size: 14 residues. The germline CDR1 and CDR2 sequences are MNHEY and SMNVEV (reference sequence). The CDR3 DNA reads as TGTGCCAGCAGTGGGGGACAGAGGAACACTGAAGCTTTCTTT. Residues: CASSGGQRNTEAFF.

The CDR3 coding sequence is TGCAGCGTTGCTGAGGGGGTAGACAATCAGCCCCAGCATTTT. Its translation: CSVAEGVDNQPQHF. The V and J genes are TRBV29-1 and TRBJ1-5; tentative D call: TRBD1 (6 bases). This CDR3 comprises 14 residues. Germline V gives CDR1 SQVTM, CDR2 ANQGSEA. V lost 4 bases, J lost 3 bases, and 13 bases lay in between.

This clone was seen a few times. The V and J genes are TRBV6-1 and TRBJ2-7; 7 bases are a match to TRBD1. Germline lookup yields CDR1 MNHNS and CDR2 SASEGT. V gave up 2 bases and J gave up 3 bases; unmatched junction bases: 1. This CDR3 comprises 13 residues. The CDR3 sequence: CASSENRGYEQYF. The CDR3 DNA reads TGTGCCAGCAGTGAAAACAGGGGCTACGAGCAGTACTTC.

The genes are TRBV5-1 and TRBJ2-2; D is unresolved. The CDR3 has 15 amino acids. Germline lookup yields CDR1 SGHRS and CDR2 YFSETQ. Trimming took 4 bases from V and 0 from J, leaving 10 bases between them. CDR3 protein: CASSRDTANTGELFF. The CDR3, as DNA: TGCGCCAGCAGCCGAGACACCGCGAACACCGGGGAGCTGTTTTTT.

V usage is TRBV2 and J usage is TRBJ1-1, with a weak D call TRBD1 (6 bases). The CDR3 totals 15 residues. Germline values: CDR1 SNHLY, CDR2 FYNNEI. Trimming cost V 4 bases and J 10 bases, with 22 bases left between them. CDR3 DNA sequence: TGTGCCAGCAGTGGGACTGGTCTGGCGGGGGCAGCAGCTTTCTTT. Protein: CASSGTGLAGAAAFF.

The chain uses TRBV7-9 and TRBJ1-1, with TRBD1 matching over 7 bases. Germline V CDR1 and CDR2: SEHNR, FQNEAQ (reference sequence). The J segment lost 1 base and the V segment lost 5 bases, leaving 4 bases of the junction unmatched. The length of the CDR3 is 14 residues. The CDR3 loop is CASSRGRGNTEAFF. The CDR3 DNA sequence: TGTGCCAGCAGCAGGGGGCGGGGGAACACTGAAGCTTTCTTT.

The chain couples TRBV6-5 to TRBJ1-2; TRBD1 matches 8 bases. V lost 7 bases and J lost 7; bases outside the gene matches: 8. This CDR3 spans 13 amino acids. The germline gives CDR1 MNHEY, CDR2 SVGAGI. CDR3 residues: CASNPRQGSGYTF. The CDR3 DNA reads TGTGCCAGCAATCCTCGACAGGGGAGTGGCTACACCTTC.